This T cell receptor beta chain was sequenced in a study of human T cells and chemical hapten exposure. TCRdb reprocessed the RACE reads via MiXCR and lists one record per CDR3 protein. The repertoire holds some 400,000 distinct CDR3 sequences, with 4.5% to 6% as singletons. The CDR3 loop spans 14 amino acids. CDR1 and CDR2 from the germline V gene are ENHRY and SYGVKD. Losses at the gene ends were 2 bases for V and 2 bases for J; bases not matched to a gene: 1. Time point indicated: pre-sensitization, week 0. The treatment: therapeutic diphenylcyclopropenone sensitization with weekly scalp DPC. This clonotype was seen a handful of times.

The source of this sequence is a woman between 45 and 65 years old with alopecia areata. Some clones in this sample may be carry-over from other donors' samples. The source was whole blood, collected in connection with sensitization to the hapten diphenylcyclopropenone (DPC). The genes are TRBV10-3 and TRBJ2-5; 8 bases line up with TRBD1. The DNA of the CDR3 is TGTGCCATCAGTGAGGGACAGGGTCAAGAGACCCAGTACTTC. The encoded protein is CAISEGQGQETQYF.